One and the same sample provided the 22 T cell receptor beta chains below, sequenced in a study of cytomegalovirus exposure and HLA in healthy donors. The PCR made use of 60 Vbeta and 13 Jbeta primers. Here immunoSEQ multiplex PCR was the method, and the copy in TCRdb shows in-frame clones only, minus some. The table records 200,000 to 300,000 clones, 75% to 85% of them present only once. Sequencing input: PBMCs. These receptor sequences come from a woman aged 55-70 years in good health and CMV-seropositive.

The CDR3 here is CASSLEGVPTYEQYF. DNA for the CDR3: TGTGCCAGCAGCTTGGAGGGGGTTCCAACCTACGAGCAGTACTTC. V gene TRBV5-6 combines with J gene TRBJ2-7, with TRBD1 as a possible D gene (6 bases). Trimming left V 0 bases short and J 2 bases short, with 12 bases between. Germline CDR1 and CDR2: SGHDT and YYEEEE. This CDR3 region has 15 residues.

This clone was recorded only once. This chain joins TRBV5-1 and TRBJ2-3; no clear D. Germline CDR1 is SGHRS and CDR2 is YFSETQ. The CDR3 is 15 amino acids. With 1 base removed from V and 1 base from J, the gap between germline ends came to 10 bases. Here the CDR3 DNA reads TGCGCCAGCAGCTTGTTCTATATCGGCACAGATACGCAGTATTTT. Translating gives CASSLFYIGTDTQYF.

This clone was detected once. This chain joins TRBV7-6 and TRBJ1-5, with TRBD1 as a possible D gene (5 bases). The CDR3 is made up of 13 amino acids. Trimming left V 5 bases short and J 6 bases short, with 11 bases between. CDR1 and CDR2 from the germline V gene are SGHVS and FNYEAQ. Here the CDR3 DNA reads TGTGCCAGCAGCATCACAGGAACTCAGCCCCAGCATTTT. It yields the protein CASSITGTQPQHF.

This chain joins TRBV7-3 and TRBJ2-1, with 7 bases that match TRBD1. The germline V gene has CDR1 SGHTA and CDR2 FQGTGA. With 5 bases clipped from V and 7 bases from J, the junction kept 8 bases outside the gene matches. The CDR3 loop spans 14 amino acids. The CDR3 loop reads CASSKPGTVNEQFF. Here the CDR3 DNA reads TGTGCCAGCAGCAAACCCGGGACAGTAAATGAGCAGTTCTTC.

With regard to this clone: The germline gene is not matched at one end of the junction; a read error may be the cause. This chain joins TRBV4-1 and TRBJ2-5; no definite D call. Germline V lookup: CDR1 MGHRA, CDR2 YSYEKL. This CDR3 comprises 13 residues. The CDR3 loop reads CASSQRSGETQYF. In nucleotides, the CDR3 is TGTGCCAGCAGCCAAAGGTCAGGCGAGACCCAGTACTTC.

The chain joins TRBV25-1 to TRBJ1-4; the match to TRBD1 covers 9 bases. The V and J ends lost 6 bases and 5 bases, in that order; junction bases with no gene match: 7. The CDR3 runs 15 residues. Germline loops: CDR1 MGHDK, CDR2 SYGVNS. DNA for the CDR3: TGTGCCAGCAGCTTACCGGGACAGGGAAATGAAAAACTGTTTTTT. It translates to CASSLPGQGNEKLFF.

This chain uses TRBV5-5 with TRBJ1-1, with D possibly TRBD1 on 5 matching bases. Germline assignment: CDR1 SGHKS and CDR2 YYEKEE (reference sequence). V was shortened by 4 bases and J by 1 base, with 14 bases between the two germline ends. This CDR3 region has 15 residues. CDR3 DNA: TGTGCCAGCAGCCCGTCGGGACTCCAGAACACTGAAGCTTTCTTT. Translation: CASSPSGLQNTEAFF.

The chain combines TRBV27 with TRBJ2-2; 9 bases match TRBD1. Trimming cost V 4 bases and J 4 bases; bases outside gene matches: 16. The CDR3 is 19 residues long. CDR1 MNHEY and CDR2 SMNVEV come from the germline V gene (reference sequence). The CDR3: CASSSIWGPGQGGTGELFF. CDR3 coding DNA: TGTGCCAGCAGTTCGATATGGGGACCGGGACAGGGAGGCACCGGGGAGCTGTTTTTT.

The genes are TRBV12-1 and TRBJ1-5; TRBD1 is taken as the D call from the table, unchecked against the DNA. TRBV12-1 is noted as a pseudogene. CDR3 length: 14 amino acids. The CDR3 nucleotides are TGTGCCAGCAGCTTTGGACAGCCCCGTGGGGCCCAGCATTTT. Translating it yields CASSFGQPRGAQHF.

The chain links TRBV4-1 to TRBJ1-5, with D perhaps matching TRBD1 (6 bases). V dropped 3 bases and J dropped 1 base, with 10 bases sitting between them. The CDR3 has 15 amino acids. Germline CDR1 and CDR2: MGHRA and YSYEKL. CDR3: CASSQGALSNQPQHF. Here the CDR3 DNA reads TGCGCCAGCAGCCAGGGGGCTCTAAGCAATCAGCCCCAGCATTTT.

V gene TRBV6-1 combines with J gene TRBJ2-1, with 7 bases aligning to TRBD1. Germline values: CDR1 MNHNS, CDR2 SASEGT. CDR3 length equals 15 residues. V was pared by 4 bases and J by 5 bases, with 8 bases of the junction left unmatched. CDR3 sequence reads: CASSVEQGLNNEQFF. In DNA, the CDR3 is TGTGCCAGCAGTGTGGAACAGGGGCTGAACAATGAGCAGTTCTTC.

The V gene is TRBV7-9, the J gene TRBJ1-1; TRBD1 is a possible D gene (5 bases). V lost 2 bases and J 3 bases, leaving 7 bases between the germline ends. CDR1 and CDR2 from the germline V gene are SEHNR and FQNEAQ (reference sequence). This CDR3 is built from 13 residues. CDR3 bases: TGTGCCAGCAGCTTACAAGGGGACACTGAAGCTTTCTTT. Translated, it gives CASSLQGDTEAFF. Full variable domain (remainder filled in from reference TRBV7-9 and TRBJ1-1): DTGVSQNPRHKITKRGQNVTFRCDPISEHNRLYWYRQTLGQGPEFLTYFQNEAQLEKSRLLSDRFSAERPKGSFSTLEIQRTEQGDSAMYLCASSLQGDTEAFFGQGTRLTVV.

The chain uses TRBV5-1 and TRBJ1-2; TRBD1 is a possible D gene (6 bases). The CDR3 is made up of 13 amino acids. The V and J ends lost 6 bases and 6 bases respectively, with 15 bases between them. Per germline, CDR1 SGHRS and CDR2 YFSETQ. The CDR3 sequence is CASTARGGDGYTF. In DNA form, the CDR3 reads TGCGCCAGCACGGCCCGGGGGGGCGATGGCTACACCTTC. Full variable domain (outside the CDR3, taken from reference TRBV5-1 and TRBJ1-2): KAGVTQTPRYLIKTRGQQVTLSCSPISGHRSVSWYQQTPGQGLQFLFEYFSETQRNKGNFPGRFSGRQFSNSRSEMNVSTLELGDSALYLCASTARGGDGYTFGSGTRLTVV.

The DNA for the CDR3 is TGTGCCAGCAGCGAGGACGGACAGGACTACGAGCAGTACTTC. Its translation: CASSEDGQDYEQYF. This sequence joins TRBV9 and TRBJ2-7; 7 positions match TRBD1. V lost 3 bases, J lost 3 bases, and 6 bases stayed unmatched. This CDR3 contains 14 residues. The V gene's germline CDR1 is SGDLS and CDR2 YYNGEE. Full variable domain (outside the CDR3, taken from reference TRBV9 and TRBJ2-7): DSGVTQTPKHLITATGQRVTLRCSPRSGDLSVYWYQQSLDQGLQFLIQYYNGEERAKGNILERFSAQQFPDLHSELNLSSLELGDSALYFCASSEDGQDYEQYFGPGTRLTVT.

The rearrangement links TRBV7-9 to TRBJ2-7, with 7 bases that match TRBD2. The length of the CDR3 is 13 residues. Trimming took 5 bases from V and 7 from J; bases not matched to a gene: 8. CDR1 SEHNR and CDR2 FQNEAQ come from the germline V gene (reference sequence). The CDR3 coding sequence is TGTGCCAGCAGCCTTAGCGGGCCTGGGGAGCAGTACTTC. Translating gives CASSLSGPGEQYF. Full variable domain (missing parts from reference TRBV7-9 and TRBJ2-7): DTGVSQNPRHKITKRGQNVTFRCDPISEHNRLYWYRQTLGQGPEFLTYFQNEAQLEKSRLLSDRFSAERPKGSFSTLEIQRTEQGDSAMYLCASSLSGPGEQYFGPGTRLTVT.

The chain uses TRBV4-1 and TRBJ1-5; D is undetermined. Germline-derived CDR1 and CDR2 are MGHRA and YSYEKL. The ends were cut back, 0 bases at V and 8 bases at J, with 17 bases in the middle. The CDR3 has 16 residues. CDR3 in amino acids: CASSQDGQPYGKPQHF. The DNA for the CDR3 is TGCGCCAGCAGCCAAGATGGGCAGCCTTACGGGAAGCCCCAGCATTTT.

The V and J genes are TRBV7-9 and TRBJ2-2; maybe TRBD2 (6 bases). The CDR3 is made up of 16 amino acids. Germline assignment: CDR1 SEHNR and CDR2 FQNEAQ (reference sequence). Trimming removed 5 bases at V and 4 bases at J, with 17 bases between. CDR3 amino acids: CASSRDGGKATGELFF. The CDR3 nucleotides read TGTGCCAGCAGCAGAGACGGCGGGAAGGCCACCGGGGAGCTGTTTTTT.

V usage is TRBV13 and J usage is TRBJ2-5; 7 bases are a match to TRBD2. This CDR3 region has 15 residues. With 3 bases clipped from V and 5 bases from J, the junction kept 9 bases outside the gene matches. Germline CDR1 reads PRHDT; CDR2 reads FYEKMQ (reference sequence). The CDR3 DNA reads TGTGCCAGCAGCTTGGGGGGAGGGCCGAGGGAGACCCAGTACTTC. As protein: CASSLGGGPRETQYF.

The chain couples TRBV30 to TRBJ2-7; the D is unclear. The germline V and J ends were trimmed by 1 base and 3 bases, with 4 bases remaining between them. The CDR3 has 11 amino acids. CDR1 and CDR2 from the germline V gene are GTSNPN and SVGIG (reference sequence). In nucleotides, the CDR3 is TGTGCCTGGAGTGGACTCTACGAGCAGTACTTC. It translates to CAWSGLYEQYF.

The chain is built from TRBV10-1 and TRBJ2-3; possibly TRBD2 for D (6 bases). Trimming removed 2 bases at V and 1 base at J, with 10 bases between. The CDR3 is 15 amino acids. Germline-derived CDR1 and CDR2 are WNHNN and SYGVQD (reference sequence). The CDR3 region is CASSETSPGTDTQYF. The CDR3 bases are TGCGCCAGCAGTGAGACTAGCCCTGGCACAGATACGCAGTATTTT.

V is TRBV9 and J is TRBJ2-1; a possible D gene is TRBD2 (6 bases). The CDR3 has 16 amino acids. Germline V lookup: CDR1 SGDLS, CDR2 YYNGEE. V was clipped by 4 bases and J by 0 bases, with 14 bases between them. The CDR3: CASSPLTGSSYNEQFF. CDR3 in DNA: TGTGCCAGCAGCCCCCTCACCGGGAGCTCCTACAATGAGCAGTTCTTC.

The rearrangement joins TRBV7-3 to TRBJ2-7; maybe TRBD1 (6 bases). CDR3 size: 14 residues. Trimming cost V 4 bases and J 0 bases, with 10 bases left between them. Germline loops: CDR1 SGHTA, CDR2 FQGTGA. CDR3 amino acids: CASSSTGYSYEQYF. In DNA, the CDR3 is TGTGCCAGCAGCTCTACAGGGTACTCCTACGAGCAGTACTTC.